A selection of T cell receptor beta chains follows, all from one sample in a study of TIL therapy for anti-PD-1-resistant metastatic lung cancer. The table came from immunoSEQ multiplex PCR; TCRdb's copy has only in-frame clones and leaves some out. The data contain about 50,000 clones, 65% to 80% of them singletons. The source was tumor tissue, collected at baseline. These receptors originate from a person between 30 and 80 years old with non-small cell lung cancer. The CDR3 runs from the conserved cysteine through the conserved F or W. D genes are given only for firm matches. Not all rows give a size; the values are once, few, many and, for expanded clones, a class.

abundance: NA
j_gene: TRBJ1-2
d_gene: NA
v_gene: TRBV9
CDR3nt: TGTGCCAGCAGCGTCGGGGGCCCCCTCTATGGCTACACCTTC
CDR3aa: CASSVGGPLYGYTF

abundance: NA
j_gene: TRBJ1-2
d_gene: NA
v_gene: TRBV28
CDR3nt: TGTGCCAGCAGCCTAACAGGCCAGGACTATGGCTACTACACCTTC
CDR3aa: CASSLTGQDYGYYTF

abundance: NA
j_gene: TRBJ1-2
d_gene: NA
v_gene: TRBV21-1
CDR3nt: TGTGCCAGCCCGGGGGCAAAGGGTGGCTACACCTTC
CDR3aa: CASPGAKGGYTF

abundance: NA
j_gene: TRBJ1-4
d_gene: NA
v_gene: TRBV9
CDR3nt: TGTGCCAGCAGCTCCGCGGGGGACTTTAATGAAAAACTGTTTTTT
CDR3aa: CASSSAGDFNEKLFF

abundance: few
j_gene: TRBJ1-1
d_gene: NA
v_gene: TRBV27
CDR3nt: TGTGCCAGCAGTTTATCAACGGCAGGGAGGGAAGCTTTCTTT
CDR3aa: CASSLSTAGREAFF

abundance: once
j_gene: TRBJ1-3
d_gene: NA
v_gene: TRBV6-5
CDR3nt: TGTGCCAGCCTACTGGGAAACACCATATATTTT
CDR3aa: CASLLGNTIYF

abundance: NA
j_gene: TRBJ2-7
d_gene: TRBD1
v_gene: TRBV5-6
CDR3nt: TGTGCCAGCAGCTCGGACAGGGGGCAATACGAGCAGTACTTC
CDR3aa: CASSSDRGQYEQYF

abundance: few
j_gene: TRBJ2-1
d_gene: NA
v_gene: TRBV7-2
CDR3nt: TGTGCCAGCAGCTTAGGGCCCTCTAGCGCGCTTGAGCAGTTCTTC
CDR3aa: CASSLGPSSALEQFF

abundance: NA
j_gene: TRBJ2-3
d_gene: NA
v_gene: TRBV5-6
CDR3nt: TGTGCCAGCAGCTTGGGGGTAACGGGGAATACGCAGTATTTT
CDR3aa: CASSLGVTGNTQYF

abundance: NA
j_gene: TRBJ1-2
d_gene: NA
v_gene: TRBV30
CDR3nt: TGTGCCTGGAGTTCCGGACCCATGGGTGGCTACACCTTC
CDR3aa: CAWSSGPMGGYTF

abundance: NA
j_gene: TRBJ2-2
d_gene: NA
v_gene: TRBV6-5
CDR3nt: TGTGCCAGCAGTTACTCCGCGCCCTCCGGGGAGCTGTTTTTT
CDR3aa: CASSYSAPSGELFF

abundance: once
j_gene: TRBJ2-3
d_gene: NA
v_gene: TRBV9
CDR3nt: TGTGCCAGCAGCGTAGCCAGGTACACAGATACGCAGTATTTT
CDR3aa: CASSVARYTDTQYF

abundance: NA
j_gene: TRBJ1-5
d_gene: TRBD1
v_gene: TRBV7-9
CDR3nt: TGTGCCAGCAGCCCAAACAGGGGTGGCAATCAGCCCCAGCATTTT
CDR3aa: CASSPNRGGNQPQHF

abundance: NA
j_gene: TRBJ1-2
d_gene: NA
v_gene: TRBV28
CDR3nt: TGTGCCAGCAGTCATCCTTACACCTTC
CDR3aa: CASSHPYTF

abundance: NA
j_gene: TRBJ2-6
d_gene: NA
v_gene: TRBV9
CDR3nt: TGTGCCAGCAGCGTAGTTACGCCCAATGGGGCCAACGTCCTGACTTTC
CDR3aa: CASSVVTPNGANVLTF

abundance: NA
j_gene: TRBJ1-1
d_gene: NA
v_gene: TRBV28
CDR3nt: TGTGCCAGCAGTTCGGGGCAGCTCATGAACACTGAAGCTTTCTTT
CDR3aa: CASSSGQLMNTEAFF

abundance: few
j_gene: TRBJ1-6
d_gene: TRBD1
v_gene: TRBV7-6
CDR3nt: TGTGCCAGCAGCCCAGGGGGAGGTAATTCACCCCTCCACTTT
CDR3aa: CASSPGGGNSPLHF

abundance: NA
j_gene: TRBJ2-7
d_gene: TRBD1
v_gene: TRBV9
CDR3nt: TGTGCCAGCAGCGTAGCTACGTACAGGGGCCAATCCGAGCAGTACTTC
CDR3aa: CASSVATYRGQSEQYF

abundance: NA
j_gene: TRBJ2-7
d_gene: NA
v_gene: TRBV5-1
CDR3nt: TGCGCCAGCAGCTTGCATCCTAAGGTCGACGAGCAGTACTTC
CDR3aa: CASSLHPKVDEQYF

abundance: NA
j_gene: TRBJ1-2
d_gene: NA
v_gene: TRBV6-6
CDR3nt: TGTGCCAGCAGTCCGACAGGTCCTTTCTATGGCTACACCTTC
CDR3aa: CASSPTGPFYGYTF

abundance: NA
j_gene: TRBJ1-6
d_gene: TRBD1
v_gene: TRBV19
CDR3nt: TGTGCCAGTAGTATCGGCTGGACAGGGGTTAATTCACCCCTCCACTTT
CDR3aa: CASSIGWTGVNSPLHF

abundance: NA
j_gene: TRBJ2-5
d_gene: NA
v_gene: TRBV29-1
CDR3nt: TGCAGCCTCAGAGTCGGGGAGACCCAGTACTTC
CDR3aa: CSLRVGETQYF